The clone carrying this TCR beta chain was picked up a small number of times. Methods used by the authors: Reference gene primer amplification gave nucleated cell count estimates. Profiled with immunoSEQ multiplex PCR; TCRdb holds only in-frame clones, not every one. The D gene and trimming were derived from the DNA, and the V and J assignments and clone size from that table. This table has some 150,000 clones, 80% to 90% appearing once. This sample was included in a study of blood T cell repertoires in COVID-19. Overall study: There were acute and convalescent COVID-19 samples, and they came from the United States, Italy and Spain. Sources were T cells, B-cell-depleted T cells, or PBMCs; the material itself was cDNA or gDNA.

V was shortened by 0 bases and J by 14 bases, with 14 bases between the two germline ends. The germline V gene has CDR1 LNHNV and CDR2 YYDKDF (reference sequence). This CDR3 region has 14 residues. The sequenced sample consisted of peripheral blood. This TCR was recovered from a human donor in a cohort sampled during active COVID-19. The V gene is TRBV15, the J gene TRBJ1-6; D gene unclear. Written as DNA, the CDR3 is TGTGCCACCAGCAGAGATTTGGGAGGGTTCACCCTCCACTTT. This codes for CATSRDLGGFTLHF.